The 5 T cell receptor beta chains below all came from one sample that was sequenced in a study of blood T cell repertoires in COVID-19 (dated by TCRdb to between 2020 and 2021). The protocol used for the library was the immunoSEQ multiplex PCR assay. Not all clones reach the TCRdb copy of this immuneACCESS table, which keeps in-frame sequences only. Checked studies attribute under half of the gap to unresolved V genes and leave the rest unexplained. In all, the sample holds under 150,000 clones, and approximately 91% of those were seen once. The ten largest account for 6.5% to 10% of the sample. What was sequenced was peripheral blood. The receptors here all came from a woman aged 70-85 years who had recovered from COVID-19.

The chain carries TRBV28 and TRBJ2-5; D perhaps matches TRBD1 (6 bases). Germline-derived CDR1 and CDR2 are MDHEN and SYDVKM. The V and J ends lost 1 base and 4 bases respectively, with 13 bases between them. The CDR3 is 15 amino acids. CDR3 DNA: TGTGCCAGCAGTTTATCCTCTACAGGGTTAGAGACCCAGTACTTC. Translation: CASSLSSTGLETQYF.

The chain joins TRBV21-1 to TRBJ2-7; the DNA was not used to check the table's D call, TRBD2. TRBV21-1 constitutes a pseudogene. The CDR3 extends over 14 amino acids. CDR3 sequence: CASSKARGDHEQYF. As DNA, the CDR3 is TGTGCCAGCAGCAAAGCCCGGGGGGACCACGAGCAGTACTTC.

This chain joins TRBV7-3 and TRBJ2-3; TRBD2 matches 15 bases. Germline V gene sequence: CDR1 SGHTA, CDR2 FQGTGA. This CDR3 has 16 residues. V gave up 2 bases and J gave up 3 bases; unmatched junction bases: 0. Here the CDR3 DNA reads TGTGCCAGCAGCTTAGGGACTAGCGGGGGGACAGATACGCAGTATTTT. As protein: CASSLGTSGGTDTQYF.

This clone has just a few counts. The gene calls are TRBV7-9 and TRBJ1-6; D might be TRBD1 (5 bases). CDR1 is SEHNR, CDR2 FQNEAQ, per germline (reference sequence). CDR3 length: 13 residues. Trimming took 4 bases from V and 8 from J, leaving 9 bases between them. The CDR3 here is CASSSQEHSPLHF. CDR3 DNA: TGTGCCAGCAGCTCACAGGAACATTCACCCCTCCACTTT. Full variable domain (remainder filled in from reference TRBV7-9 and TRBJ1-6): DTGVSQNPRHKITKRGQNVTFRCDPISEHNRLYWYRQTLGQGPEFLTYFQNEAQLEKSRLLSDRFSAERPKGSFSTLEIQRTEQGDSAMYLCASSSQEHSPLHFGNGTRLTVT.

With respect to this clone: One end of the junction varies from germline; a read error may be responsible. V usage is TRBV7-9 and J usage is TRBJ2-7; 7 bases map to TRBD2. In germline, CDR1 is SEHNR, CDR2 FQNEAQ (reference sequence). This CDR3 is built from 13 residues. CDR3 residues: CASSPVSGTASGF. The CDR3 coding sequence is TGTGCCAGCAGCCCCGTAAGCGGGACCGCCTCCGGCTTC.